Detailed here is one T cell receptor beta chain. The antigen remains unidentified. The ends were cut back, 7 bases at V and 4 bases at J, with 11 bases in the middle. Germline V gene sequence: CDR1 MNHNY, CDR2 SVGAGI (reference sequence). This CDR3 comprises 13 residues. This record belongs to a study of T cell repertoires in cytomegalovirus infection. Across the study: Shared public TCR beta signatures pointed to both CMV infection and a matching HLA type. General observations from the study: The ex vivo response was dominated by HLA-C-restricted CMV-specific TCR beta clonotypes. CMV carriers having the relevant HLA were flagged by cumulative public TCR beta family frequency.

TCRdb reprocessed the reads via MiXCR and lists one record per CDR3 protein. The repertoire holds 160,000 or so distinct CDR3 sequences, with 23% as singletons. This clonotype was sampled from a human donor in good health (CMV status not recorded). Some clones in this sample may be carry-over from other donors' samples. Specimen: PBMCs. The chain recombines TRBV6-6 with TRBJ2-1, with a weak D call TRBD1 (5 bases). CDR3 sequence: CASMWGRYNEQFF. CDR3 coding DNA: TGTGCCAGCATGTGGGGCCGGTACAATGAGCAGTTCTTC.